One and the same sample provided the 4 T cell receptor beta chains below, sequenced in a study of blood T cell repertoires in COVID-19. Using immunoSEQ multiplex PCR, the repertoire was profiled, and TCRdb retains in-frame clones only, with some absent. Here the sample spans about 200,000 clones, about three quarters being singletons. The sequenced sample consisted of peripheral blood. These TCRs come from a woman aged 70-85 years with acute or convalescent COVID-19.

V and J are TRBV5-6 and TRBJ1-5; 7 nucleotides line up with TRBD1. After removal of 1 base from V and 3 bases from J, the junction contained 4 bases not matched to a gene. CDR1 SGHDT and CDR2 YYEEEE come from the germline V gene. This CDR3 has 15 residues. The DNA of the CDR3 is TGTGCCAGCAGCTTGAGGGGGCGTCTCAATCAGCCCCAGCATTTT. It is translated as CASSLRGRLNQPQHF.

This clone was observed a handful of times. The chain recombines TRBV27 with TRBJ1-2; the match to TRBD1 covers 8 bases. Germline CDR1 reads MNHEY; CDR2 reads SMNVEV (reference sequence). The CDR3 covers 13 residues. With V trimmed by 5 bases and J by 4 bases, 3 bases remained unmatched. CDR3 in amino acids: CASSRTGPYGYTF. The CDR3 DNA is TGTGCCAGCAGTAGGACAGGGCCCTATGGCTACACCTTC.

This clone has only one observation. The V call is TRBV10-3, the J call TRBJ2-7; TRBD1 aligns across 9 bases. CDR1 and CDR2 (germline): ENHRY, SYGVKD. V shed 2 bases, J shed 6 bases, and the junction held 5 bases outside the gene matches. CDR3 length equals 14 residues. CDR3 sequence: CAISETQQGAEQYF. The CDR3 nucleotides read TGTGCCATCAGTGAGACACAACAGGGGGCCGAGCAGTACTTC.

The chain combines TRBV29-1 with TRBJ2-7; 7 bases match TRBD1. CDR1 and CDR2 from the germline V gene are SQVTM and ANQGSEA. The V and J ends lost 6 bases and 6 bases, in that order; junction bases with no gene match: 8. This CDR3 is 12 amino acids long. CDR3 sequence (DNA): TGCAGCGTGAGACAGGGTTTCGGCGAGCAGTACTTC. As protein: CSVRQGFGEQYF.